The 23 T cell receptor beta chains reported below all come from one sample, sequenced in a study of T cell repertoires in cytomegalovirus infection. Their target antigens are unknown. One entry per CDR3 protein, called by TCRdb with MiXCR from the reads. Of approximately 280,000 distinct CDR3 sequences listed, 20% to 25% were seen once; the top ten hold approximately 19%. The source was cultured PBMCs, collected from culture after CMV antigen stimulation. The receptors were gathered from a human donor in good health (CMV status not recorded). Some clones in this sample may be carry-over from other donors' samples.

This clonotype was recorded many times. The rearrangement links TRBV12-3 or TRBV12-4 to TRBJ2-5; D perhaps matches TRBD2 (5 bases). This CDR3 is built from 13 residues. V was shortened by 2 bases and J by 5 bases, with 9 bases between the two germline ends. The chain's CDR3 is CASSLRGRETQYF. CDR3 nucleotide sequence: TGTGCCAGCAGTTTACGGGGTAGGGAGACCCAGTACTTC.

This clonotype showed up just a few times. This rearrangement joins TRBV28 to TRBJ2-7, with D possibly called TRBD1 or TRBD2 (5 bases each). Trimming shortened V by 11 bases and J by 5 bases, and 13 bases separated the two germline ends. CDR3 length: 11 amino acids. From germline, CDR1 is MDHEN and CDR2 SYDVKM. DNA for the CDR3: TGTGCCTCCTGGGGGAAGGACGAGCAGTACTTC. Its protein product is CASWGKDEQYF.

The chain uses TRBV20-1 and TRBJ2-7; 9 bases map to TRBD1. Germline-derived CDR1 and CDR2 are DFQATT and SNEGSKA (reference sequence). The CDR3 is made up of 15 amino acids. The trim removed 2 bases at V and 0 bases at J, leaving 5 bases unmatched. The CDR3 sequence: CSARPPGQGSYEQYF. As DNA, the CDR3 is TGCAGTGCTAGACCGCCGGGACAGGGCTCCTACGAGCAGTACTTC.

The chain joins TRBV7-6 to TRBJ2-1; 9 bases map to TRBD2. Germline-derived CDR1 and CDR2 are SGHVS and FNYEAQ. After removal of 5 bases from V and 8 bases from J, the junction contained 16 bases not matched to a gene. The CDR3 is made up of 17 amino acids. CDR3 DNA: TGTGCCAGCAGCGCAACAGAGCTAGCGGGATCTCCCCATGAGCAGTTCTTC. Amino acid sequence: CASSATELAGSPHEQFF.

On this clonotype itself: This is likely a read error, given that the CDR3 carries no conserved phenylalanine or tryptophan at its end. This chain joins TRBV28 and TRBJ2-2; TRBD1 matches at 7 bases. Unmatched junction bases numbered 8, after V lost 0 bases and J lost 7 bases. Germline V gene sequence: CDR1 MDHEN, CDR2 SYDVKM. The CDR3 is 16 amino acids. CDR3 sequence (DNA): TGTGCCAGCAGTTTATGGGGTGCAGGGGGAAGCGGGGAGCTGTTTTCT. Translated: CASSLWGAGGSGELFS.

The rearrangement uses TRBV24-1 and TRBJ2-1, with 11 nucleotides matching TRBD1. In germline, CDR1 is KGHDR, CDR2 SFDVKD. V shed 4 bases and J 5 bases; nucleotides not matched to a gene: 6. This CDR3 is built from 16 residues. CDR3 nucleotide sequence: TGTGCCACCAGTGAGAGGACAGGGGGCGTTGACAATGAGCAGTTCTTC. Translated, it gives CATSERTGGVDNEQFF.

The rearrangement uses TRBV6-5 and TRBJ2-7; D call uncertain. There are 12 residues in the CDR3. Germline assignment: CDR1 MNHEY and CDR2 SVGAGI. V lost 5 bases and J lost 3, with 8 bases in between. Written as DNA, the CDR3 is TGTGCCAGCAGTCCTGGGTTCTACGAGCAGTACTTC. Translated, it gives CASSPGFYEQYF.

This clonotype was seen ten or more times. J is TRBJ2-3 and V is TRBV7-2; TRBD1 might be the D (6 bases). Germline values: CDR1 SGHTA, CDR2 FQGNSA. The CDR3 is 16 residues long. V was pared by 0 bases and J by 0 bases, with 10 bases between. CDR3 residues: CASSLAGQPSTDTQYF. CDR3 DNA sequence: TGTGCCAGCAGCTTAGCCGGACAGCCGAGCACAGATACGCAGTATTTT.

This clonotype came up a few times. This chain uses TRBV28 with TRBJ2-7; D perhaps matches TRBD2 (5 bases). Trimming removed 5 bases at V and 2 bases at J, with 16 bases between. Per germline, CDR1 MDHEN and CDR2 SYDVKM. This CDR3 is 15 amino acids long. The CDR3 region is CASSPHGLATYEQYF. CDR3 coding DNA: TGTGCCAGCAGTCCCCACGGGCTAGCAACCTACGAGCAGTACTTC.

This clonotype showed up many times. The chain employs TRBV7-2 and TRBJ2-1; TRBD2 is a possible D gene (6 bases). In germline, CDR1 is SGHTA, CDR2 FQGNSA. V was clipped by 4 bases and J by 4 bases, with 11 bases between them. The CDR3 is 14 amino acids. The CDR3 sequence is CASSSRDGYNEQFF. Written as DNA, the CDR3 is TGTGCCAGCAGCTCGCGGGACGGATACAATGAGCAGTTCTTC.

V gene TRBV6-6 combines with J gene TRBJ2-1; a weak D match, TRBD2 (5 bases). CDR3 length equals 13 residues. Germline V lookup: CDR1 MNHNY, CDR2 SVGAGI (reference sequence). V dropped 8 bases and J dropped 2 bases, with 10 bases sitting between them. The CDR3 coding sequence is TGTGCCAGCTTCGGGGAGCCCTACAATGAGCAGTTCTTC. Amino acid sequence: CASFGEPYNEQFF.

This clonotype was seen at least ten times. The chain uses TRBV2 and TRBJ2-7, with 9 bases that match TRBD1. The CDR3 is 14 residues long. With V trimmed by 4 bases and J by 7 bases, 8 bases remained unmatched. Germline V gives CDR1 SNHLY, CDR2 FYNNEI. Written as DNA, the CDR3 is TGTGCCAGCAGTGTAAGAACAGGGGGCGAAGAGCAGTACTTC. It is translated as CASSVRTGGEEQYF. Using reference TRBV2 and TRBJ2-7 for the parts outside the CDR3, the full variable domain is EPEVTQTPSHQVTQMGQEVILRCVPISNHLYFYWYRQILGQKVEFLVSFYNNEISEKSEIFDDQFSVERPDGSNFTLKIRSTKLEDSAMYFCASSVRTGGEEQYFGPGTRLTVT.

This clonotype was recorded at least ten times. V is TRBV19 and J is TRBJ1-5; 8 positions match TRBD1. The CDR3 is 15 amino acids. The junction had 5 bases not matched to a gene; V was cut back by 7 bases and J by 0 bases. Germline CDR1 and CDR2: LNHDA and SQIVND (reference sequence). CDR3 nucleotides: TGTGCCAGTATTAAGGGACAGGATAGCAATCAGCCCCAGCATTTT. Amino acids: CASIKGQDSNQPQHF.

In this sample, this clonotype turned up a few times. The chain uses TRBV7-6 and TRBJ2-7; 10 positions agree with TRBD2. Germline V gene lookup returns CDR1 SGHVS and CDR2 FNYEAQ. V trimming: 5 bases; J trimming: 0 bases; junction bases outside the gene matches: 4. The CDR3 extends over 15 amino acids. The CDR3: CASSTGLASSYEQYF. The CDR3 nucleotides read TGTGCCAGCAGCACGGGACTAGCGAGCTCCTACGAGCAGTACTTC.

This clonotype was seen a few times. The chain carries TRBV11-2 and TRBJ2-1; D not resolved. The CDR3 has 13 amino acids. Germline CDR1 and CDR2: SGHAT and FQNNGV. The V end was cut by 3 bases, the J end by 4 bases, with 7 bases between. The CDR3 nucleotides read TGTGCCAGCAGCTTGGATCATTACAATGAGCAGTTCTTC. Translation gives CASSLDHYNEQFF.

A word on this clonotype: A much larger clone lies one base from this, so it may be a read error. The CDR3 does not end in the conserved phenylalanine or tryptophan, so this is likely a read error. The gene calls are TRBV7-2 and TRBJ1-3; perhaps TRBD1 as D (5 bases). This CDR3 is 14 amino acids long. Trimming took 3 bases from V and 4 from J, leaving 10 bases between them. Germline CDR1 and CDR2: SGHTA and FQGNSA. In nucleotides, the CDR3 is TGTGCCAGCAGCTTGGGGGGGAACGGAAACACCATATATTAT. Its translation: CASSLGGNGNTIYY.

The rearrangement uses TRBV3-1 and TRBJ2-5; D may correspond to TRBD1 or TRBD2 (5 bases each). V lost 3 bases and J 3 bases, leaving 5 bases between the germline ends. This CDR3 spans 12 amino acids. The germline gives CDR1 LGHDT, CDR2 YNNKEL (reference sequence). Written as DNA, the CDR3 is TGTGCCAGCAGCCAGGGGGAAGAGACCCAGTACTTC. It yields the protein CASSQGEETQYF.

This clonotype has more than one count but fewer than ten. The chain recombines TRBV4-1 with TRBJ1-6; 9 bases line up with TRBD1. Trimming cost V 6 bases and J 7 bases; bases outside gene matches: 7. Germline V gene sequence: CDR1 MGHRA, CDR2 YSYEKL. This CDR3 spans 15 amino acids. The CDR3 sequence is CASRGRDRENSPLHF. The CDR3 nucleotides are TGCGCCAGCAGGGGCCGGGACAGGGAGAATTCACCCCTCCACTTT.

V and J are TRBV18 and TRBJ2-6; D unclear. This CDR3 has 13 residues. CDR1 and CDR2 (germline): KGHSH, LQKENI. Trimming shortened V by 0 bases and J by 7 bases, and 4 bases separated the two germline ends. The CDR3 sequence is CASSPPFANVLTF. DNA of the CDR3: TGTGCCAGCTCACCACCGTTTGCCAACGTCCTGACTTTC.

This clonotype was counted at least ten times. J is TRBJ2-1 and V is TRBV7-6, with 14 bases lining up with TRBD2. The germline CDR1 and CDR2 sequences are SGHVS and FNYEAQ. The CDR3 totals 16 residues. V shed 1 base and J 6 bases; nucleotides not matched to a gene: 2. CDR3 coding DNA: TGTGCCAGCAGCTTAGGACTAGCGGGAGGGCCCAATGAGCAGTTCTTC. Translation: CASSLGLAGGPNEQFF.

This clonotype turned up a few times. This chain links TRBV6-1 with TRBJ2-4; 14 bases match TRBD2. Unmatched junction bases numbered 6, after V lost 4 bases and J lost 1 base. CDR1 MNHNS and CDR2 SASEGT come from the germline V gene. This CDR3 has 18 residues. The CDR3 sequence: CASSGLAGGDGAKNIQYF. The CDR3 DNA is TGTGCCAGCAGTGGACTAGCGGGAGGGGACGGCGCCAAAAACATTCAGTACTTC.

This chain links TRBV19 with TRBJ2-1, with 8 bases that match TRBD2. Germline V lookup: CDR1 LNHDA, CDR2 SQIVND (reference sequence). The CDR3 totals 13 residues. Germline trimming cut 6 bases from V and 7 bases from J; bases unmatched to any gene: 5. CDR3 sequence: CASSGLARNEQFF. The CDR3 DNA is TGTGCCAGTAGCGGACTAGCCCGGAATGAGCAGTTCTTC.

The sample holds many counts of this clonotype. The gene calls are TRBV7-2 and TRBJ2-3; TRBD2 is a possible D gene (5 bases). V gave up 0 bases and J gave up 6 bases, with 7 bases separating them. The CDR3 length is 13 residues. Germline CDR1 is SGHTA and CDR2 is FQGNSA. The CDR3 region is CASSLAIADTQYF. The CDR3 region has the DNA TGTGCCAGCAGCTTAGCTATAGCGGATACGCAGTATTTT.